This T cell receptor beta chain was recorded in a study of OX40 agonist ivuxolimab in advanced cancers. Background on the study: Mean age approximately 55 years, range 23 to 79; about 85% male.

Patients with autoimmune history or systemic immunosuppression were excluded. A word on this clone: Its antigen is still unknown.

TCRdb's table, derived via immunoSEQ multiplex PCR, lists solely in-frame clones and lacks some. The sample lists roughly 35,000 clones; 70% to 85% were seen once. The study, taken as a whole, reports: Clonal expansion from baseline to week 6 occurred in both CD4+ and CD8+ T cells.

CDR3 length equals 15 residues. Germline V gene data show CDR1 as MGHRA and CDR2 as YSYEKL. V was cut by 0 bases and J by 1 base, with 9 bases left in between. The TCR comes from an adult with an advanced solid tumor such as melanoma, head and neck, liver or kidney cancer. Specimen: CD4+ or CD8+ T cells sorted from blood, collected in a trial of the OX40 agonist ivuxolimab. The V gene is TRBV4-1, the J gene TRBJ1-1; no firm D call. The CDR3 nucleotides read TGCGCCAGCAGCCAAGAAAGAAATCCGAACACTGAAGCTTTCTTT. Protein product: CASSQERNPNTEAFF.